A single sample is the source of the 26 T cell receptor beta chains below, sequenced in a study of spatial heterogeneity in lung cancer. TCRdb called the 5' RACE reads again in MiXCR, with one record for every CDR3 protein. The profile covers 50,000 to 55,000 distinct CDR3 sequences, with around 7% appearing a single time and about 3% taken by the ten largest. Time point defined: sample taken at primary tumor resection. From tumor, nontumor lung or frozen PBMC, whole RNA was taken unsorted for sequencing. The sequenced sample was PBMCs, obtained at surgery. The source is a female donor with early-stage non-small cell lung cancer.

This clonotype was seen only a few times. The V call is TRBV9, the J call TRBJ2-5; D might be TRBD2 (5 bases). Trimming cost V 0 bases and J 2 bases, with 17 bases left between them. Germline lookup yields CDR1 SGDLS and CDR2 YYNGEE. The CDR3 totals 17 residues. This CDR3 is CASSVAIGNGEQETQYF. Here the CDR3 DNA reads TGTGCCAGCAGCGTAGCGATCGGTAACGGGGAGCAAGAGACCCAGTACTTC.

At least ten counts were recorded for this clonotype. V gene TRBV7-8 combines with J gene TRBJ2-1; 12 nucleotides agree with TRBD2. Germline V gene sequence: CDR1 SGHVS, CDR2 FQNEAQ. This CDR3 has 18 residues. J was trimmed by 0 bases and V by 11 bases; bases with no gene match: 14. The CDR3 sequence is CASRQTSGGDSSYNEQFF. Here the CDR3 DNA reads TGTGCCTCCCGGCAGACTAGCGGGGGCGATAGCTCCTACAATGAGCAGTTCTTC.

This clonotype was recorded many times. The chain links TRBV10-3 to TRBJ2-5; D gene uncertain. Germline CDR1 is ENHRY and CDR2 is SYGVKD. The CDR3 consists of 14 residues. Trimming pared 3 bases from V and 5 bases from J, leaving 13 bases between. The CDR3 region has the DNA TGTGCCATCAGTGATTCGGTGGCCCGGGAGACCCAGTACTTC. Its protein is CAISDSVARETQYF.

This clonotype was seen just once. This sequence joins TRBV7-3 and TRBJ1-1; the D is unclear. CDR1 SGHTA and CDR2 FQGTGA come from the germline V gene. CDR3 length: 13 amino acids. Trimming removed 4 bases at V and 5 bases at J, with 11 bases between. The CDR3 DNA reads TGTGCCAGCAGCTCCTACTGGGGAACTGAAGCTTTCTTT. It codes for CASSSYWGTEAFF.

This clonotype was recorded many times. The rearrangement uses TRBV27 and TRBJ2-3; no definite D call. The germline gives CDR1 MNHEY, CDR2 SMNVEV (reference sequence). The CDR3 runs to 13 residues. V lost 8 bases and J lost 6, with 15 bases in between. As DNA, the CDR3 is TGTGCCAGCCCGAAGAGACCCGGCGATACGCAGTATTTT. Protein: CASPKRPGDTQYF.

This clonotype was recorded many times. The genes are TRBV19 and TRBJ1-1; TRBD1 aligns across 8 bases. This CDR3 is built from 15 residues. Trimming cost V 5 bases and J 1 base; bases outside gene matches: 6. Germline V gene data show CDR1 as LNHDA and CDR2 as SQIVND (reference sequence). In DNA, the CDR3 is TGTGCCAGTAGTTCAGCCGGGACAGGGAACACTGAAGCTTTCTTT. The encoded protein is CASSSAGTGNTEAFF.

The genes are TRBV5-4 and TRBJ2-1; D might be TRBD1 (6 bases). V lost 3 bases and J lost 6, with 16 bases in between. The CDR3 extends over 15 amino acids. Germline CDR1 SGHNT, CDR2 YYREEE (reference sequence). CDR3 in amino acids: CASSSLAGVSNEQFF. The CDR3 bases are TGTGCCAGCAGCTCCTTGGCAGGGGTAAGCAATGAGCAGTTCTTC.

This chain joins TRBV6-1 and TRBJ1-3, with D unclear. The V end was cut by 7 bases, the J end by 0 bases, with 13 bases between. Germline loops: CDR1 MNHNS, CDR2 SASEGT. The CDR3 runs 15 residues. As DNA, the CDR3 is TGTGCCAGCATCGCCGGCTCTTCCTCTGGAAACACCATATATTTT. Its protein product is CASIAGSSSGNTIYF.

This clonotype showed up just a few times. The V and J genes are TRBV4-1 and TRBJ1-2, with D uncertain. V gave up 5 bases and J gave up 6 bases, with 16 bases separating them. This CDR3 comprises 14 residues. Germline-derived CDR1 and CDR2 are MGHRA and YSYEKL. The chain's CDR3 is CASSSGRTQDGYTF. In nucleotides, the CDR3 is TGCGCCAGCAGCAGCGGGAGGACCCAGGATGGCTACACCTTC.

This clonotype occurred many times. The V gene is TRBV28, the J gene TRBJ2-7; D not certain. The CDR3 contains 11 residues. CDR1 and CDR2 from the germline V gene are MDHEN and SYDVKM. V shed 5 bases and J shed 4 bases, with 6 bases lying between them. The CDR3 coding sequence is TGTGCCAGCAGTACACAGTACGAGCAGTACTTC. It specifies CASSTQYEQYF. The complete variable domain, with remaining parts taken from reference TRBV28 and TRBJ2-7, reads DVKVTQSSRYLVKRTGEKVFLECVQDMDHENMFWYRQDPGLGLRLIYFSYDVKMKEKGDIPEGYSVSREKKERFSLILESASTNQTSMYLCASSTQYEQYFGPGTRLTVT.

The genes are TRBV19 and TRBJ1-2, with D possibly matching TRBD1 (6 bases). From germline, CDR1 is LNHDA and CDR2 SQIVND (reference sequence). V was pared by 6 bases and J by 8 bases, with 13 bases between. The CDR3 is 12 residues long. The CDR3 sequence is CASRGQFGGYTF. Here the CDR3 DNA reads TGTGCCAGTAGAGGACAGTTCGGCGGCTACACCTTC.

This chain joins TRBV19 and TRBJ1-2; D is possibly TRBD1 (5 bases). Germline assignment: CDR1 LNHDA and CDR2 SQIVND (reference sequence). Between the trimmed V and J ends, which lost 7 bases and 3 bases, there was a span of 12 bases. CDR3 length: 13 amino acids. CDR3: CASNRTGDYGYTF. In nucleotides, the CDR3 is TGTGCCAGTAACAGGACGGGCGACTATGGCTACACCTTC.

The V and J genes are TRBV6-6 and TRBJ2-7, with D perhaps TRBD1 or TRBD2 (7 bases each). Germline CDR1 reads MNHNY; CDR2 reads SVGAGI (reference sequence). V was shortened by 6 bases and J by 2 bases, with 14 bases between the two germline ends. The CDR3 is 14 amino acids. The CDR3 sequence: CASSRQGGTYEQYF. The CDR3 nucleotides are TGTGCCAGCAGCAGACAGGGAGGGACCTACGAGCAGTACTTC.

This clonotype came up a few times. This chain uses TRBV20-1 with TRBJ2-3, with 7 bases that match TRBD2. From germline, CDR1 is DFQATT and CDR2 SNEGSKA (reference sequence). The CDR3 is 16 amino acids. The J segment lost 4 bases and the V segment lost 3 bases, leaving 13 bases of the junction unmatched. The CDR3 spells CSARRGGLRGPDTQYF. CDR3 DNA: TGCAGTGCTAGGAGGGGAGGGCTGAGGGGTCCAGATACGCAGTATTTT.

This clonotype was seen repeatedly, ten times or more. CDR3 nucleotide sequence: TGTGCCAGCACGGCGGGGTTTGAGCAGTTCTTC. Amino acid sequence: CASTAGFEQFF. This sequence joins TRBV28 and TRBJ2-1, with D maybe TRBD2 (6 bases). With 7 bases removed from V and 9 bases from J, the gap between germline ends came to 10 bases. From germline, CDR1 is MDHEN and CDR2 SYDVKM. This CDR3 has 11 residues.

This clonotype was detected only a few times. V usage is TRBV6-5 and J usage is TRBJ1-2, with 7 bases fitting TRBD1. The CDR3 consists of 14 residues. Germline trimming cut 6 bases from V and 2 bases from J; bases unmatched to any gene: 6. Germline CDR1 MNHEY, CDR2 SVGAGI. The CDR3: CASSQTGQNYGYTF. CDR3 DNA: TGTGCCAGCAGCCAGACGGGACAGAACTATGGCTACACCTTC.

CDR3 sequence reads: CASSLPTGTGETQYF. DNA for the CDR3: TGCGCCAGCAGCTTGCCGACAGGGACCGGCGAGACCCAGTACTTC. The chain joins TRBV5-1 to TRBJ2-5; 7 positions match TRBD1. The CDR3 has 15 residues. The germline V gene has CDR1 SGHRS and CDR2 YFSETQ. The trim removed 1 base at V and 5 bases at J, leaving 8 bases unmatched.

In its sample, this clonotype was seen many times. DNA of the CDR3: TGTGCCAGCAGCCTTACCGCGGGGGGGCCCTACGAGCAGTACTTC. Translating gives CASSLTAGGPYEQYF. This chain links TRBV6-2 or TRBV6-3 with TRBJ2-7; 9 nucleotides match TRBD2. This CDR3 region has 15 residues. The germline V gene has CDR1 MNHEY and CDR2 SVGEGT. After removal of 6 bases from V and 2 bases from J, the junction contained 8 bases not matched to a gene.

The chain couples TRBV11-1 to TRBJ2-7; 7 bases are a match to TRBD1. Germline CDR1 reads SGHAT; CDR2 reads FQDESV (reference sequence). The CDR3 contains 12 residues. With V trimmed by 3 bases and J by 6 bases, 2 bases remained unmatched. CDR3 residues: CASSFTGAEQYF. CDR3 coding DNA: TGTGCCAGCAGCTTCACAGGGGCCGAGCAGTACTTC.

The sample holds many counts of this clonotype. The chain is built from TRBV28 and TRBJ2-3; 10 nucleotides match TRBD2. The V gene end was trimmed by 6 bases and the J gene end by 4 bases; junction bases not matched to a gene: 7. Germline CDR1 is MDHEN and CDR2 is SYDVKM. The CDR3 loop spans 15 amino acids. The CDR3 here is CASRPALAGADTQYF. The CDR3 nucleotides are TGTGCCAGCAGGCCCGCTCTAGCGGGGGCAGATACGCAGTATTTT.

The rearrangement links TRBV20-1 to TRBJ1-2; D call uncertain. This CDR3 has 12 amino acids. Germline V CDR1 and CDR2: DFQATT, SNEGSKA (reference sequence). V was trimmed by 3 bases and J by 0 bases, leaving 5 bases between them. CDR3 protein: CSASGANYGYTF. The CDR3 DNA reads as TGCAGTGCTAGTGGCGCTAACTATGGCTACACCTTC.

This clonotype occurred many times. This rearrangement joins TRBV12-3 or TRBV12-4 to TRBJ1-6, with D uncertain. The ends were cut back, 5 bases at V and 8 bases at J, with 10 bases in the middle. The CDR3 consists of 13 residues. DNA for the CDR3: TGTGCCAGCAGTCGGACCAGAGATTCACCCCTCCACTTT. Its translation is CASSRTRDSPLHF.

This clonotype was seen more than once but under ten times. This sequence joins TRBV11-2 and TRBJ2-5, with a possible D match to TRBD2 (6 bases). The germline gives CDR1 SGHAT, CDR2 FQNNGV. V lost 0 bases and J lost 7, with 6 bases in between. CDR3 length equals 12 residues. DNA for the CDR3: TGTGCCAGCAGCTTAGACGGGGGGACCCAGTACTTC. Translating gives CASSLDGGTQYF. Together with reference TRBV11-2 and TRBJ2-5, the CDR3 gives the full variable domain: EAGVAQSPRYKIIEKRQSVAFWCNPISGHATLYWYQQILGQGPKLLIQFQNNGVVDDSQLPKDRFSAERLKGVDSTLKIQPAKLEDSAVYLCASSLDGGTQYFGPGTRLLVL.

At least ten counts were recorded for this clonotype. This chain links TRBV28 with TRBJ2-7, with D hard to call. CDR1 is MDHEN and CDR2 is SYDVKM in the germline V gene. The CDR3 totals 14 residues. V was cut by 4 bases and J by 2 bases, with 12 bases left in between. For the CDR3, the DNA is TGTGCCAGCAGTTACCCTGGACGGGCCTACGAGCAGTACTTC. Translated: CASSYPGRAYEQYF.

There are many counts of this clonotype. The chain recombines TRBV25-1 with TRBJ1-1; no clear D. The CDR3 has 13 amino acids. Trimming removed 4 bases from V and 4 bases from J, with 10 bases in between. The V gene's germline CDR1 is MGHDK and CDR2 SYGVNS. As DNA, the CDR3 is TGTGCCAGCAGTGGCATGCTGGGCACTGAAGCTTTCTTT. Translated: CASSGMLGTEAFF.

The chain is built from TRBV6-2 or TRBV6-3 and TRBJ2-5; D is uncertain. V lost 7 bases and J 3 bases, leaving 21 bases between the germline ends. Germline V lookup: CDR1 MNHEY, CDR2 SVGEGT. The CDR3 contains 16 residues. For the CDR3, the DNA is TGTGCCAGCAAGAACATCGAGCGCAGAGGTAAAGAGACCCAGTACTTC. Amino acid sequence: CASKNIERRGKETQYF.